A selection of T cell receptor beta chains follows, all from one sample in a study of blood T cell repertoires in COVID-19. The table came from immunoSEQ multiplex PCR; TCRdb's copy has only in-frame clones and leaves some out. The repertoire holds about 140,000 clones, 80% to 85% seen once, with 4% in the top ten. The sample consisted of peripheral blood. The receptor set was obtained from a woman aged 55 to 70 with acute or convalescent COVID-19. Each CDR3 is given with its conserved first and last residue. A D gene is named only where the DNA matches it firmly. The listing skips clone size in some rows; elsewhere it reads once, few, many or a size class.

v_gene	d_gene	j_gene	abundance	CDR3aa	CDR3nt
TRBV21-1	-	TRBJ2-7	few	CASSHGGIPYEQYF	TGTGCCAGCAGCCATGGAGGGATACCCTACGAGCAGTACTTC
TRBV7-9	-	TRBJ2-2	-	CASSRLYLLTGELFF	TGTGCCAGCAGCCGACTATACTTACTCACCGGGGAGCTGTTTTTT
TRBV10-3	TRBD2	TRBJ2-1	-	CAISAERGKTSYNEQFF	TGTGCCATCAGTGCGGAGCGGGGTAAAACCTCCTACAATGAGCAGTTCTTC
TRBV10-3	-	TRBJ1-3	-	CAIRDSVSGNTIYF	TGTGCCATCAGAGACTCGGTATCTGGAAACACCATATATTTT
TRBV5-5	TRBD1	TRBJ2-2	-	CASSTGQGALTGELFF	TGTGCCAGCAGCACGGGACAGGGGGCTTTGACCGGGGAGCTGTTTTTT
TRBV5-6	-	TRBJ1-5	-	CASSFWADNQPQHF	TGTGCCAGCAGCTTTTGGGCAGACAATCAGCCCCAGCATTTT
TRBV7-3	-	TRBJ2-1	-	CASSPDSYYNEQFF	TGTGCCAGCAGCCCAGACAGTTATTACAATGAGCAGTTCTTC
TRBV5-1	TRBD1	TRBJ2-7	-	CASSLEAGGIYEQYF	TGCGCCAGCAGCCTGGAGGCAGGGGGCATTTACGAGCAGTACTTC
TRBV11-3	TRBD2	TRBJ2-1	once	CASSLLAGDFGSEQFF	TGTGCCAGCAGCTTGCTAGCGGGAGATTTTGGGAGTGAGCAGTTCTTC
TRBV28	TRBD1	TRBJ2-2	-	CASSRTGGIRTGELFF	TGTGCCAGCAGTAGGACAGGGGGCATTCGGACCGGGGAGCTGTTTTTT
TRBV6-5	-	TRBJ2-7	-	CASRDSLGGQYF	TGTGCCAGCCGGGACTCCCTGGGAGGGCAGTACTTC
TRBV28	TRBD1	TRBJ1-1	-	CASSSYRGVGTEAFF	TGTGCCAGCAGTTCATACAGGGGAGTGGGCACTGAAGCTTTCTTT
TRBV5-4	-	TRBJ1-1	few	CASSLEQNTEAFF	TGTGCCAGCAGCTTGGAACAGAACACTGAAGCTTTCTTT
TRBV6-1	-	TRBJ2-1	-	CASSAPAQASYNEQFF	TGTGCCAGCAGTGCTCCCGCACAGGCTTCCTACAATGAGCAGTTCTTC
TRBV18	-	TRBJ1-5	-	CASSPGARDSNQPQHF	TGTGCCAGCTCACCAGGAGCGCGGGACAGCAATCAGCCCCAGCATTTT
TRBV2	-	TRBJ2-7	-	CASRVLGNEQYF	TGTGCCAGCAGGGTCCTGGGCAACGAGCAGTACTTC
TRBV28	-	TRBJ1-6	-	CASESGSSYNSPLHF	TGTGCCAGCGAATCGGGGAGCTCCTATAATTCACCCCTCCACTTT
TRBV28	TRBD2	TRBJ2-7	-	CASSRPAGLAGHGREQYF	TGTGCCAGCAGCCGGCCCGCCGGGCTAGCGGGGCACGGGAGAGAGCAGTACTTC
TRBV9	-	TRBJ1-2	-	CASSPEGVGIYGYTF	TGTGCCAGCAGCCCAGAAGGGGTAGGAATCTATGGCTACACCTTC
TRBV7-2	-	TRBJ1-1	-	CASSLVGELEAFF	TGTGCCAGCAGCTTAGTGGGAGAGCTTGAAGCTTTCTTT
TRBV27	-	TRBJ1-6	-	CASSPDRTLSPLHF	TGTGCCAGCAGTCCGGACAGAACTTTATCACCCCTCCACTTT
TRBV10-3	-	TRBJ1-2	-	CAISWTAYGYTF	TGTGCCATCAGTTGGACAGCTTATGGCTACACCTTC
TRBV28	-	TRBJ1-2	-	CASSLGGAVSYGYTF	TGTGCCAGCAGTTTAGGTGGGGCAGTGTCATATGGCTACACCTTC
TRBV27	-	TRBJ2-7	-	CASRASGGFLAF	TGTGCCAGCAGGGCTTCTGGGGGCTTTCTAGCATTC
TRBV27	-	TRBJ1-4	-	CASSYGRAGEKLFF	TGTGCCAGCAGTTACGGCAGGGCGGGGGAAAAACTGTTTTTT
TRBV5-1	TRBD1	TRBJ1-3	-	CASSGGGDGNTIYF	TGCGCCAGCAGTGGAGGGGGCGATGGAAACACCATATATTTT
TRBV19	-	TRBJ2-3	once	CASTPSPSTDTQYF	TGTGCCAGTACACCGAGCCCTAGCACAGATACGCAGTATTTT
TRBV28	-	TRBJ1-2	-	CASSLLAFSGYTF	TGTGCCAGCAGTTTATTAGCGTTCAGCGGCTACACCTTC
TRBV11-3	-	TRBJ2-1	-	CASSLERGNEQFF	TGTGCCAGCAGCTTAGAACGCGGGAATGAGCAGTTCTTC
TRBV20-1	TRBD2	TRBJ2-1	-	CSASVGGRAGSEQFF	TGCAGTGCTAGTGTTGGCGGGAGGGCCGGAAGTGAGCAGTTCTTC
TRBV19	-	TRBJ1-2	-	CASTIEGGGPSYGYTF	TGTGCCAGTACCATCGAAGGGGGGGGCCCAAGCTATGGCTACACCTTC
TRBV7-8	-	TRBJ1-4	once	CASSPEGATNEKLFF	TGTGCCAGCAGCCCAGAGGGGGCAACTAATGAAAAACTGTTTTTT
TRBV15	TRBD1	TRBJ1-2	once	CATSRSRTGLVGGYTF	TGTGCCACCAGCAGATCCCGGACAGGGTTGGTGGGTGGCTACACCTTC
TRBV18	-	TRBJ2-4	-	CASSPPIGGLAKNIQYF	TGTGCCAGCTCACCACCGATCGGGGGACTAGCCAAAAACATTCAGTACTTC
TRBV6-5	-	TRBJ1-1	-	CASSYGLLRGPEAFF	TGTGCCAGCAGTTACGGTCTTCTTAGGGGCCCTGAAGCTTTCTTT
TRBV3-1/TRBV3-2	-	TRBJ2-7	-	CASSQDPFAGPYEQYF	TGTGCCAGCAGCCAAGATCCATTTGCGGGACCCTACGAGCAGTACTTC
TRBV6-5	TRBD2	TRBJ2-5	-	CASSRIGRQETQYF	TGTGCCAGCAGTCGCATCGGGAGGCAAGAGACCCAGTACTTC
TRBV6-5	-	TRBJ2-5	many	CASSYSQGQGGETQYF	TGTGCCAGCAGTTACTCGCAAGGGCAGGGGGGAGAGACCCAGTACTTC
TRBV11-2	TRBD2	TRBJ2-5	-	CASSSLAGVIQETQYF	TGTGCCAGCAGCTCCCTAGCGGGAGTAATCCAAGAGACCCAGTACTTC